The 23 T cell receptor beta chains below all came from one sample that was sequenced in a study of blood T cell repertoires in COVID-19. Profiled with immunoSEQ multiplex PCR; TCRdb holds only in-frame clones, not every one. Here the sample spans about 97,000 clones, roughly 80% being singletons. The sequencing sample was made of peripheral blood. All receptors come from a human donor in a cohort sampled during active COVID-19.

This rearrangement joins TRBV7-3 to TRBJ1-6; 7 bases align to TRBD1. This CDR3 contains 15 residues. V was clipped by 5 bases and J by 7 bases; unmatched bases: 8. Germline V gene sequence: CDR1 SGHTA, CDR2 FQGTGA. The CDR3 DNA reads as TGTGCCAGCAGCGGAACAGGGGCCGGCAATTCACCCCTCCACTTT. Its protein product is CASSGTGAGNSPLHF.

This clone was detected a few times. The CDR3 coding sequence is TGTGCCAGCAGCCTTCAGGGTACTCGGGGCAATCAGCCCCAGCATTTT. This sequence encodes CASSLQGTRGNQPQHF. The J gene is TRBJ1-5, the V gene TRBV3-1 (or the pseudogene TRBV3-2), with D possibly being TRBD1 (5 bases). V lost 4 bases and J lost 2, with 15 bases in between. Germline V gene lookup returns CDR1 LGHDT and CDR2 YNNKEL (reference sequence). CDR3 length: 16 residues.

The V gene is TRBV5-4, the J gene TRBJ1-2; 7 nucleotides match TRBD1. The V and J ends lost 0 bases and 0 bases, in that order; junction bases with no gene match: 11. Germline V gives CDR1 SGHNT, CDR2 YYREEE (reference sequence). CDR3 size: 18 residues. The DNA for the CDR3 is TGTGCCAGCAGCTTGGACTTTCTCCAGGGGGGTCCTAACTATGGCTACACCTTC. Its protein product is CASSLDFLQGGPNYGYTF.

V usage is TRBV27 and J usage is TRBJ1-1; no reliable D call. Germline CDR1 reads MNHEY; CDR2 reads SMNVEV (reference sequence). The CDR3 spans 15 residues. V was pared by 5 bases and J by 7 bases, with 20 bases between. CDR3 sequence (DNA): TGTGCCAGCAGTCCGCAAGTAGCGGGCTCTCTTGAAGCTTTCTTT. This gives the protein CASSPQVAGSLEAFF.

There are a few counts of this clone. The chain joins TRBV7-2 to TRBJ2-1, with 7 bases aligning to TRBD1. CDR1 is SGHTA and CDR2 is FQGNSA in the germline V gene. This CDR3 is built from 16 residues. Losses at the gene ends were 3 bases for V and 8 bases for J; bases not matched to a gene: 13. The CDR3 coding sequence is TGTGCCAGCAGCTTTTACCGGGCCCAGGGGGTCGATGAGCAGTTCTTC. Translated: CASSFYRAQGVDEQFF.

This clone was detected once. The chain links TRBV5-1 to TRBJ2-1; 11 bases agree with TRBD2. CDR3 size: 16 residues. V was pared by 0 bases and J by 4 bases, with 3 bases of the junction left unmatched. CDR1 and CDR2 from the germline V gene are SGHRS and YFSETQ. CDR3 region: CASSLVASGGYNEQFF. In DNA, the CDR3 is TGCGCCAGCAGCTTGGTTGCTAGCGGGGGGTACAATGAGCAGTTCTTC.

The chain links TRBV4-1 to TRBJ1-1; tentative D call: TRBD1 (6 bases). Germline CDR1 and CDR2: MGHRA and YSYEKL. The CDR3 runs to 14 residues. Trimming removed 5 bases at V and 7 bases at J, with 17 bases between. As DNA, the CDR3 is TGCGCCAGCAGCTCTCCTGGGGGCACGTTTGAAGCTTTCTTT. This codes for CASSSPGGTFEAFF.

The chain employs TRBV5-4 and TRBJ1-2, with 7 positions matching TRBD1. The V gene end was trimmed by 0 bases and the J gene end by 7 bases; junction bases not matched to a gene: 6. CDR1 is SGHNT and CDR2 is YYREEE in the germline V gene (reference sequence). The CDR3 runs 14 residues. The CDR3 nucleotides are TGTGCCAGCAGCTTGGAGAACAGGGGTAGTGGCTACACCTTC. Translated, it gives CASSLENRGSGYTF.

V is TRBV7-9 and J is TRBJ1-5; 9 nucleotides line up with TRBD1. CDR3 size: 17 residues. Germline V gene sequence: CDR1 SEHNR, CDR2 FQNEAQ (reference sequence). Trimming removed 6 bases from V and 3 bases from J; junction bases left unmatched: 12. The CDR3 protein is CASSNTGGGGYNQPQHF. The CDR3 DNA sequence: TGTGCCAGCAGTAACACAGGGGGCGGCGGTTACAATCAGCCCCAGCATTTT. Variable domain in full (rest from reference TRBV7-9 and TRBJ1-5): DTGVSQNPRHKITKRGQNVTFRCDPISEHNRLYWYRQTLGQGPEFLTYFQNEAQLEKSRLLSDRFSAERPKGSFSTLEIQRTEQGDSAMYLCASSNTGGGGYNQPQHFGDGTRLSIL.

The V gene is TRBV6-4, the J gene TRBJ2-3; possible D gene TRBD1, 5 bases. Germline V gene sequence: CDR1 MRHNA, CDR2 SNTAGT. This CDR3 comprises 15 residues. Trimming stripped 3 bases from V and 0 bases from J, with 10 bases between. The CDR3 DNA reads TGTGCCAGCAGTGAAAGGGGTTCTAGCACAGATACGCAGTATTTT. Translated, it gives CASSERGSSTDTQYF.

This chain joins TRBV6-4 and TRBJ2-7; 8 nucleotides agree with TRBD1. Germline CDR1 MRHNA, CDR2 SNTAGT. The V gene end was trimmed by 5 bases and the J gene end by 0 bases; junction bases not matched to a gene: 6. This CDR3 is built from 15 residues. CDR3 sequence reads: CASSPTGDSSYEQYF. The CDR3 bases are TGTGCCAGCAGTCCGACAGGGGACAGCTCCTACGAGCAGTACTTC.

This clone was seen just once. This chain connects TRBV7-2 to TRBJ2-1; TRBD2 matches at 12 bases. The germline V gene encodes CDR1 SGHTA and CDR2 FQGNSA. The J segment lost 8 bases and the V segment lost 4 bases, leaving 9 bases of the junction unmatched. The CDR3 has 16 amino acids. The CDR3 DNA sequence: TGTGCCAGCAGCTCCCCGGGGCTAGCGGGGGGGGATGAGCAGTTCTTC. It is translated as CASSSPGLAGGDEQFF.

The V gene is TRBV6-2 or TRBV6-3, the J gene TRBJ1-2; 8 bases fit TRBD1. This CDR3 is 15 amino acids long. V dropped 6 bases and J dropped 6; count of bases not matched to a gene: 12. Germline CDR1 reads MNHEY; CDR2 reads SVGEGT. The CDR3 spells CASSNDGTGGNGYTF. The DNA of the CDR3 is TGTGCCAGCAGCAACGACGGTACAGGGGGAAATGGCTACACCTTC.

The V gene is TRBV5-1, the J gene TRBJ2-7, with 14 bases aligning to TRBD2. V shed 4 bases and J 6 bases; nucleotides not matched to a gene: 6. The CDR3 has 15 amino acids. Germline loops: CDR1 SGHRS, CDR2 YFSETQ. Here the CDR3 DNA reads TGCGCCAGCAGCCCGGGGACTAGCGGGGGAAGCGAGCAGTACTTC. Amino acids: CASSPGTSGGSEQYF.

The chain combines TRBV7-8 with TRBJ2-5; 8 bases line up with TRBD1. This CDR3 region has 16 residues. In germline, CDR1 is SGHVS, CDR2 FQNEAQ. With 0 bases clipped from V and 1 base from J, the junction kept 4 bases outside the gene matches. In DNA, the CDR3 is TGTGCCAGCAGCTTAGCTATCACAGGGGGCCAAGAGACCCAGTACTTC. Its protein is CASSLAITGGQETQYF.

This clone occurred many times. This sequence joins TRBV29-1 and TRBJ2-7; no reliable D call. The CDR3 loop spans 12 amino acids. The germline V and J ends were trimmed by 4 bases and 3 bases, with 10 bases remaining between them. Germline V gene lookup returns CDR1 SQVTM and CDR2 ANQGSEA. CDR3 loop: CSVGGGVYEQYF. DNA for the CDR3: TGCAGCGTTGGTGGCGGAGTCTACGAGCAGTACTTC.

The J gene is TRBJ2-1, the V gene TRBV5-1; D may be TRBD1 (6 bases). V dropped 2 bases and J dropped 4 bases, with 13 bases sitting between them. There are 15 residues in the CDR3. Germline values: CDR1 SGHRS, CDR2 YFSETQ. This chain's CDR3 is CASSFLQGRYNEQFF. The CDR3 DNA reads TGCGCCAGCAGCTTCTTACAGGGTAGATACAATGAGCAGTTCTTC.

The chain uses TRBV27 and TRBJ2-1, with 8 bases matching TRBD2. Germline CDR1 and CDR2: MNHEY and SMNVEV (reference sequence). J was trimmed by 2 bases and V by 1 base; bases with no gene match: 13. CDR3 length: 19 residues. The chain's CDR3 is CASSLLRGDPRLAYNEQFF. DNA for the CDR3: TGTGCCAGCAGTTTATTGCGGGGGGACCCCCGCTTAGCCTACAATGAGCAGTTCTTC.

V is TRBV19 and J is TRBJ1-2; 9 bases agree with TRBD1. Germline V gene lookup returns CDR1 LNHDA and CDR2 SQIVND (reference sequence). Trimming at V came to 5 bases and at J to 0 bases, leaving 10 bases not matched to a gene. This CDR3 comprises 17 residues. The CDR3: CASSARDRAAANYGYTF. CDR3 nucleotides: TGTGCCAGTAGTGCACGGGACAGGGCGGCAGCTAACTATGGCTACACCTTC.

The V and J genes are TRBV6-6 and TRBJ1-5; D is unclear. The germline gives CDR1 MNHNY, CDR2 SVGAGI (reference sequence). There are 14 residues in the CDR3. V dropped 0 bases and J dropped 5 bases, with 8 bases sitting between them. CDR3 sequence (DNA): TGTGCCAGCAGTTACTCGAGTGTAGATCAGCCCCAGCATTTT. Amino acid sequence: CASSYSSVDQPQHF.

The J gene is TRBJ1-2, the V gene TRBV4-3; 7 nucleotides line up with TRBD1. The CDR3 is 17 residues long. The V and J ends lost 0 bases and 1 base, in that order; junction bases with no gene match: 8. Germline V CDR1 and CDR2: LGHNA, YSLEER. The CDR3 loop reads CASSQELSRGSNYGYTF. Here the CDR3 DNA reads TGCGCCAGCAGCCAAGAGCTTTCCAGGGGGAGTAACTATGGCTACACCTTC.

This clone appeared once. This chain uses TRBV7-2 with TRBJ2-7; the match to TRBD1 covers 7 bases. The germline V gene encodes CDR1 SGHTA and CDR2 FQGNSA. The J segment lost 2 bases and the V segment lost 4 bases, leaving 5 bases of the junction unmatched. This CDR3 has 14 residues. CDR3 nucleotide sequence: TGTGCCAGCAGCTATTGGGGACAGACCTACGAGCAGTACTTC. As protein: CASSYWGQTYEQYF.

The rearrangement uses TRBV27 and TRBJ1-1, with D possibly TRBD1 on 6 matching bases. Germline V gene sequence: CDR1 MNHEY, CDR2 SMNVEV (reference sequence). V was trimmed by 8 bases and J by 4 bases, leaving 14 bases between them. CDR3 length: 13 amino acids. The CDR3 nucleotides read TGTGCCAGCTACAGGGTGAGGGGCACTGAAGCTTTCTTT. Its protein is CASYRVRGTEAFF.